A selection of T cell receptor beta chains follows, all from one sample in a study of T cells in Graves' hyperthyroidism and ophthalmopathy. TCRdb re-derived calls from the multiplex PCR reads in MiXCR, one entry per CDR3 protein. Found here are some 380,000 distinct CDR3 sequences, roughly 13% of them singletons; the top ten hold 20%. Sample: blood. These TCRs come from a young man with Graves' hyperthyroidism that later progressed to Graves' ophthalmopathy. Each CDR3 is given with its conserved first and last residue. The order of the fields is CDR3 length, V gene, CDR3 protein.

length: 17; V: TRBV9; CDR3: CASSVGGQALSGNTIYF
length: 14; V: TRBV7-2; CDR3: CASSLAPHTGELFF
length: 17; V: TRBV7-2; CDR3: CASSRAGGAGGSDTQYF
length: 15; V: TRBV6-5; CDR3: CASSYDWDLNTEAFF
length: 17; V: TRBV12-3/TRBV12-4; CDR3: CASTLSGEPGYTGELFF
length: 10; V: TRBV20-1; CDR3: CSATDYEQYF
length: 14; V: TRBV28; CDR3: CASSLSGREYVAFF
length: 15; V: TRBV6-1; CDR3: CASTLDRRNTGELFF
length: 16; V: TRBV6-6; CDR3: CASSYSTGKPENTQYF
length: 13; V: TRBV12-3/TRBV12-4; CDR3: CASSSPLEETQYF
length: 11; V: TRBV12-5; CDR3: CASGPGGTQYF
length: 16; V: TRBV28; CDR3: CASSGGLAGGLDTQYF
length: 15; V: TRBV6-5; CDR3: CASSYGRGPNTEAFF
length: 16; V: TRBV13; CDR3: CASSPNTGTGWETQYF
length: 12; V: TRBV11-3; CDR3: CASSLRGQGSYF
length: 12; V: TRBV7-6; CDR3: CASSPQGIEQYF
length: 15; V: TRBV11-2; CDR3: CASSLTSTGFRGYTF
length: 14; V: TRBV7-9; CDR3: CASSLGTSIDEQFF
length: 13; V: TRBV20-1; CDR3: CSASQNDQQPQHF
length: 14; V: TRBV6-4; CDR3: CASSAEGEYSPLHF
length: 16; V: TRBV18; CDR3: CASSPPDRVPSGGYTF
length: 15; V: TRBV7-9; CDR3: CASRGTIEGSNEQFF
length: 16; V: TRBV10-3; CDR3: CAISDQQGPTNEKLFF
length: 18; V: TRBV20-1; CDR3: CSATLRQGARSGANVLTF
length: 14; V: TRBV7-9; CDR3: CASSLPITGTEAFF
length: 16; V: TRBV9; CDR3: CASSPQTSLRGYEQYF
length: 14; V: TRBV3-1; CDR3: CASSDRRGWTEAFF
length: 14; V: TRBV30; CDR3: CAWTTKWQGDEQFF
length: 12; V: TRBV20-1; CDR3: CSAMRETYEQYF
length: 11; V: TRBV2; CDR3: CASQGTDTQYF
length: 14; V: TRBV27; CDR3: CASKGQGVADTQYF
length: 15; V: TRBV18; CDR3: CASSPPGQGVYGYTF
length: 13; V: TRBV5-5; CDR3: CASSLYVNYGYTF
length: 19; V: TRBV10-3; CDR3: CAISESGQGSNSGANVLTF
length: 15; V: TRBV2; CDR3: CASSSIRTGSGGYTF
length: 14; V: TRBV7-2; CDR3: CASSSTGANEKLFF
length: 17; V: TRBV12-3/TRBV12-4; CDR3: CASTQSSSGQITDTQYF